The clone carrying this TCR beta chain turned up a few times. The source of the sample is a study of neurological immune-mediated disorders. TCRdb reprocessed the 5' RACE reads via MiXCR and lists one record per CDR3 protein. The data hold 25,000 to 30,000 distinct CDR3 sequences, with more than 6.5% observed a single time. The germline V and J ends were trimmed by 6 bases and 5 bases, with 10 bases remaining between them. CDR1 and CDR2 (germline): ENHRY, SYGVKD. The CDR3 extends over 12 amino acids. Sample: PBMCs. This receptor was identified in a woman between 50 and 59 years old in good health. The V call is TRBV10-3, the J call TRBJ2-5; no reliable D call. The CDR3 region is CAISQGGETQYF. The DNA for the CDR3 is TGTGCCATCAGCCAAGGTGGGGAGACCCAGTACTTC.